One sample yielded the 29 T cell receptor beta chains listed below, sequenced in a study of OX40 agonist ivuxolimab in advanced cancers. Assay: immunoSEQ multiplex PCR; the TCRdb copy retains only in-frame clones and omits some. The table includes roughly 67,000 clones, 80% to 95% detected once. The material was CD4+ or CD8+ T cells sorted from blood, obtained in a trial of the OX40 agonist ivuxolimab. The source of these receptors is an adult with an advanced solid tumor such as melanoma, head and neck, liver or kidney cancer.

The rearrangement uses TRBV11-3 and TRBJ2-5, with 15 bases lining up with TRBD2. This CDR3 is built from 17 residues. Looked up from germline, CDR1 is SGHNT and CDR2 is YENEEA. V shed 5 bases and J 1 base; nucleotides not matched to a gene: 5. Here the CDR3 reads CASSPGTSGRLQETQYF. In DNA form, the CDR3 reads TGTGCCAGCAGCCCAGGGACTAGCGGGAGGCTCCAAGAGACCCAGTACTTC.

This chain joins TRBV12-5 and TRBJ1-5; D is uncertain. Germline values: CDR1 LGHNT, CDR2 FRNRAP. The V gene lost 3 bases and the J gene lost 6 bases, with 3 bases spanning the gap. This CDR3 has 11 amino acids. The DNA for the CDR3 is TGTGCTAGTGGTTTTAGTCAGCCCCAGCATTTT. Amino acids: CASGFSQPQHF.

The genes are TRBV5-6 and TRBJ2-5; TRBD2 matches 8 bases. The CDR3 is 15 amino acids. Germline V gives CDR1 SGHDT, CDR2 YYEEEE. With V trimmed by 0 bases and J by 4 bases, 5 bases remained unmatched. The chain's CDR3 is CASSLAGGPGETQYF. The DNA for the CDR3 is TGTGCCAGCAGCTTGGCGGGGGGGCCTGGAGAGACCCAGTACTTC.

In its sample, this clone was seen once. The rearrangement uses TRBV4-1 and TRBJ1-3; D gene uncertain. There are 16 residues in the CDR3. Deletions cut 0 bases from V and 2 bases from J, with 11 bases between. Germline CDR1 is MGHRA and CDR2 is YSYEKL. The CDR3 protein is CASSQEPASPGNTIYF. CDR3 bases: TGCGCCAGCAGCCAAGAACCCGCCAGCCCTGGAAACACCATATATTTT.

The genes are TRBV29-1 and TRBJ1-1; D is unclear. In germline, CDR1 is SQVTM, CDR2 ANQGSEA. V was cut by 4 bases and J by 7 bases, with 13 bases left in between. This CDR3 contains 12 residues. CDR3 protein: CSVVYISGEAFF. The CDR3 DNA is TGCAGCGTTGTGTATATCTCAGGTGAAGCTTTCTTT.

V and J are TRBV27 and TRBJ2-7; D gene unclear. This CDR3 is built from 12 residues. CDR1 and CDR2 from the germline V gene are MNHEY and SMNVEV (reference sequence). With 0 bases removed from V and 6 bases from J, the gap between germline ends came to 6 bases. CDR3 nucleotide sequence: TGTGCCAGCAGTTTATCAATGGGCGAGCAGTACTTC. Protein product: CASSLSMGEQYF.

J is TRBJ1-4 and V is TRBV7-9, with 7 bases identical to TRBD1. With 3 bases clipped from V and 7 bases from J, the junction kept 5 bases outside the gene matches. The CDR3 is made up of 14 amino acids. Germline V gene sequence: CDR1 SEHNR, CDR2 FQNEAQ (reference sequence). The CDR3, as DNA: TGTGCCAGCAGCTTCGCGACAGGGCCTGAAAAACTGTTTTTT. Translated, it gives CASSFATGPEKLFF.

The V gene is TRBV4-1, the J gene TRBJ1-3; the D is unclear. With 0 bases removed from V and 0 bases from J, the gap between germline ends came to 6 bases. Per the germline V gene, CDR1 is MGHRA and CDR2 is YSYEKL. The CDR3 has 15 amino acids. The CDR3 reads CASSQDMGSGNTIYF. The DNA of the CDR3 is TGCGCCAGCAGCCAAGATATGGGCTCTGGAAACACCATATATTTT.

The chain combines TRBV5-1 with TRBJ2-3, with D maybe TRBD2 (5 bases). The germline V gene has CDR1 SGHRS and CDR2 YFSETQ. CDR3 size: 14 residues. V was trimmed by 1 base and J by 0 bases, leaving 6 bases between them. CDR3 nucleotides: TGCGCCAGCAGCTTGAGCGGAAGCACAGATACGCAGTATTTT. It specifies CASSLSGSTDTQYF.

This clone was detected once. The rearrangement joins TRBV9 to TRBJ2-1; no firm D call. Germline assignment: CDR1 SGDLS and CDR2 YYNGEE. The V end lost 3 bases, the J end lost 5 bases, and 18 bases lay between the germline ends. This CDR3 spans 16 amino acids. The CDR3 reads CASSAPYSGLDNEQFF. CDR3 coding DNA: TGTGCCAGCAGCGCCCCTTATAGTGGGCTAGACAATGAGCAGTTCTTC.

CDR3 sequence reads: CASSIAGSSYNEQFF. CDR3 nucleotides: TGTGCCAGTAGTATAGCGGGGAGCTCCTACAATGAGCAGTTCTTC. The genes are TRBV19 and TRBJ2-1; TRBD2 is a possible D gene (5 bases). The germline V gene encodes CDR1 LNHDA and CDR2 SQIVND (reference sequence). CDR3 length: 15 residues. V lost 1 base and J lost 0, with 7 bases in between.

The chain carries TRBV7-9 and TRBJ1-2; 10 bases map to TRBD1. The CDR3 has 16 residues. Per germline, CDR1 SEHNR and CDR2 FQNEAQ (reference sequence). Losses at the gene ends were 5 bases for V and 4 bases for J; bases not matched to a gene: 10. The CDR3 DNA sequence: TGTGCCAGCAGCACCCACTTGACAGGGGGCCCCTATGGCTACACCTTC. Residues: CASSTHLTGGPYGYTF.

The chain uses TRBV5-6 and TRBJ1-2; D unclear. Per germline, CDR1 SGHDT and CDR2 YYEEEE. CDR3 length: 14 amino acids. Between the trimmed V and J ends, which lost 4 bases and 4 bases, there was a span of 14 bases. The chain's CDR3 is CASSGDGGPYGYTF. As DNA, the CDR3 is TGTGCCAGCAGCGGCGACGGCGGCCCCTATGGCTACACCTTC.

The sample holds one count of this clone. The chain is built from TRBV9 and TRBJ1-6; no clear D. The CDR3 consists of 15 residues. CDR1 is SGDLS and CDR2 is YYNGEE in the germline V gene. The germline V and J ends were trimmed by 1 base and 6 bases, with 11 bases remaining between them. The CDR3 spells CASSVTSGSNSPLHF. As DNA, the CDR3 is TGTGCCAGCAGCGTAACGTCGGGGAGTAATTCACCCCTCCACTTT. Full variable domain (outside the CDR3, taken from reference TRBV9 and TRBJ1-6): DSGVTQTPKHLITATGQRVTLRCSPRSGDLSVYWYQQSLDQGLQFLIQYYNGEERAKGNILERFSAQQFPDLHSELNLSSLELGDSALYFCASSVTSGSNSPLHFGNGTRLTVT.

This clone was found once. Written as DNA, the CDR3 is TGTGCCAGCAGCTTTAGCTCTGGAAACACCATATATTTT. It yields the protein CASSFSSGNTIYF. The gene calls are TRBV5-6 and TRBJ1-3; D unclear. The ends were cut back, 2 bases at V and 0 bases at J, with 3 bases in the middle. The CDR3 has 13 residues. Germline CDR1 SGHDT, CDR2 YYEEEE.

The rearrangement uses TRBV27 and TRBJ1-5; 7 bases line up with TRBD1. The CDR3 is 14 residues long. Germline V CDR1 and CDR2: MNHEY, SMNVEV (reference sequence). Trimming removed 4 bases from V and 4 bases from J; junction bases left unmatched: 4. In nucleotides, the CDR3 is TGTGCCAGCAGTTCACAGGGGTTTAATCAGCCCCAGCATTTT. Translated: CASSSQGFNQPQHF.

V gene TRBV11-2 combines with J gene TRBJ1-3, with 7 bases aligning to TRBD1. The CDR3 covers 15 residues. Unmatched junction bases numbered 6, after V lost 7 bases and J lost 0 bases. CDR1 is SGHAT, CDR2 FQNNGV, per germline. CDR3 amino acids: CASTWGQSSGNTIYF. CDR3 DNA: TGTGCCAGCACGTGGGGACAGTCCTCTGGAAACACCATATATTTT.

The V gene is TRBV19, the J gene TRBJ2-1, with 8 positions matching TRBD1. J was trimmed by 8 bases and V by 9 bases; bases with no gene match: 9. This CDR3 is 13 amino acids long. CDR1 LNHDA and CDR2 SQIVND come from the germline V gene (reference sequence). This chain's CDR3 is CASQQGAADEQFF. CDR3 nucleotide sequence: TGTGCCAGCCAGCAGGGGGCGGCTGATGAGCAGTTCTTC.

The CDR3, as DNA: TGCGCCAGCAGCGTGGACAGGGTCGCAGATACGCAGTATTTT. Amino acid sequence: CASSVDRVADTQYF. V usage is TRBV5-1 and J usage is TRBJ2-3; TRBD1 matches 8 bases. V was clipped by 4 bases and J by 4 bases; unmatched bases: 5. The CDR3 extends over 14 amino acids. Germline CDR1 reads SGHRS; CDR2 reads YFSETQ.

This clone was observed a single time. The V call is TRBV7-3, the J call TRBJ2-1; D uncertain. Per germline, CDR1 SGHTA and CDR2 FQGTGA. The CDR3 runs to 14 residues. V was pared by 5 bases and J by 6 bases, with 14 bases between. The CDR3 region has the DNA TGTGCCAGCAGCAATCCGTCGGTGGGCAATGAGCAGTTCTTC. Its protein product is CASSNPSVGNEQFF.

The CDR3 here is CASSQDRLAGYEQYF. In nucleotides, the CDR3 is TGTGCCAGCAGCCAAGATCGACTAGCGGGGTACGAGCAGTACTTC. The rearrangement links TRBV14 to TRBJ2-7; 11 bases are a match to TRBD2. There are 15 residues in the CDR3. Germline-derived CDR1 and CDR2 are SGHDN and FVKESK. After removal of 0 bases from V and 4 bases from J, the junction contained 2 bases not matched to a gene. The full variable domain, completed using reference TRBV14 and TRBJ2-7, is EAGVTQFPSHSVIEKGQTVTLRCDPISGHDNLYWYRRVMGKEIKFLLHFVKESKQDESGMPNNRFLAERTGGTYSTLKVQPAELEDSGVYFCASSQDRLAGYEQYFGPGTRLTVT.

The rearrangement uses TRBV5-1 and TRBJ2-1, with TRBD1 identical over 7 bases. V shed 0 bases, J shed 0 bases, and the junction held 3 bases outside the gene matches. CDR3 length: 16 residues. Germline loops: CDR1 SGHRS, CDR2 YFSETQ. The CDR3 bases are TGCGCCAGCAGCTTGGAGGGACAGCGCTCCTACAATGAGCAGTTCTTC. Protein sequence: CASSLEGQRSYNEQFF.

This clone has just one count. Other DNA sequences in this sample translate to the same CDR3. The chain uses TRBV4-1 and TRBJ2-7; maybe TRBD2 (6 bases). CDR1 and CDR2 from the germline V gene are MGHRA and YSYEKL. V lost 2 bases to trimming and J lost 3 bases, with 11 bases between them. The CDR3 extends over 14 amino acids. CDR3 coding DNA: TGCGCCAGCAGCCAAAGTTCGGGGGACTACGAGCAGTACTTC. Translation gives CASSQSSGDYEQYF.

The V gene is TRBV10-1, the J gene TRBJ2-1, with D perhaps TRBD1 (5 bases). This CDR3 is built from 15 residues. Germline loops: CDR1 WNHNN, CDR2 SYGVQD (reference sequence). Between the trimmed V and J ends, which lost 4 bases and 5 bases, there was a span of 15 bases. The CDR3, as DNA: TGCGCCAGCAGTGCCCGGGCAGGGTTCGACAATGAGCAGTTCTTC. Protein product: CASSARAGFDNEQFF.

The table lists this clone with a few counts. The chain recombines TRBV9 with TRBJ1-1; D possibly corresponds to TRBD1 (6 bases). The CDR3 covers 13 residues. V was clipped by 4 bases and J by 0 bases, with 7 bases between them. CDR1 is SGDLS, CDR2 YYNGEE, per germline. This chain's CDR3 is CASSRGMNTEAFF. The CDR3 DNA sequence: TGTGCCAGCAGCAGGGGGATGAACACTGAAGCTTTCTTT.

This clone occurred a few times. This chain connects TRBV10-1 to TRBJ1-6, with D hard to call. Trimming removed 2 bases from V and 7 bases from J, with 6 bases in between. The CDR3 is 13 amino acids. CDR1 is WNHNN and CDR2 is SYGVQD in the germline V gene (reference sequence). Here the CDR3 DNA reads TGCGCCAGCAGTGAGGGTATCAATTCACCCCTCCACTTT. Protein sequence: CASSEGINSPLHF.

The rearrangement uses TRBV6-5 and TRBJ1-1, with D perhaps TRBD1 (5 bases). The CDR3 is 14 residues long. Germline values: CDR1 MNHEY, CDR2 SVGAGI. Trimming took 0 bases from V and 6 from J, leaving 11 bases between them. In nucleotides, the CDR3 is TGTGCCAGCAGTTACTCGGGGACGGGGGCTGAAGCTTTCTTT. Translated: CASSYSGTGAEAFF.

The chain uses TRBV19 and TRBJ1-1, with D unresolved. The CDR3 runs 13 residues. CDR1 LNHDA and CDR2 SQIVND come from the germline V gene (reference sequence). The V and J ends lost 3 bases and 1 base respectively, with 6 bases between them. The CDR3 sequence: CASSITRNTEAFF. As DNA, the CDR3 is TGTGCCAGTAGTATCACCAGGAACACTGAAGCTTTCTTT.

V gene TRBV27 combines with J gene TRBJ2-7; TRBD1 matches 7 bases. The CDR3 extends over 13 amino acids. V lost 4 bases to trimming and J lost 4 bases; unmatched junction nucleotides: 4. Germline V gives CDR1 MNHEY, CDR2 SMNVEV (reference sequence). The chain's CDR3 is CASSSRGRYEQYF. CDR3 bases: TGTGCCAGCAGTTCTAGGGGGCGGTACGAGCAGTACTTC.